Listed below are T cell receptor beta chains from one sample, sequenced in a study of blood T cell repertoires in COVID-19. Profiling relied on immunoSEQ multiplex PCR, and the TCRdb table lists in-frame clones only, not all of them. The table has 200,000 to 250,000 clones, roughly four fifths seen once; the top ten hold approximately 1.8%. The sequenced sample was PBMCs or T cells enriched from blood (not recorded which). The receptor source for this set is a man between 60 and 70 years old who had recovered from COVID-19. CDR3s include the opening cysteine and the closing phenylalanine or tryptophan. Fields, in order: V gene, D gene, J gene, clone size, CDR3 protein, CDR3 DNA. A D gene is named only where the DNA matches it firmly. Some rows have no size entry. The others give once, few or many, or a class for an expanded clone.

v_gene: TRBV11-2; d_gene: -; j_gene: TRBJ1-2; abundance: -; CDR3aa: CASSLDRIQVAGYGYTF; CDR3nt: TGTGCCAGCAGCTTAGATAGAATACAGGTGGCAGGCTATGGCTACACCTTC
v_gene: TRBV11-2; d_gene: TRBD1; j_gene: TRBJ2-7; abundance: few; CDR3aa: CASSNGQGHSYEQYF; CDR3nt: TGTGCCAGCAGCAACGGACAGGGGCACTCCTACGAGCAGTACTTC
v_gene: TRBV7-2; d_gene: -; j_gene: TRBJ2-2; abundance: few; CDR3aa: CASNPRNRAITGELFF; CDR3nt: TGTGCCAGCAACCCCAGGAACAGGGCGATCACCGGGGAGCTGTTTTTT
v_gene: TRBV10-3; d_gene: TRBD1; j_gene: TRBJ1-4; abundance: -; CDR3aa: CAISGGGSDEKLFF; CDR3nt: TGTGCCATCAGTGGAGGGGGCTCGGATGAAAAACTGTTTTTT
v_gene: TRBV6-2/TRBV6-3; d_gene: -; j_gene: TRBJ2-7; abundance: -; CDR3aa: CASSLQDRVIYEQYF; CDR3nt: TGTGCCAGCAGTTTACAGGATAGGGTAATCTACGAGCAGTACTTC
v_gene: TRBV5-1; d_gene: -; j_gene: TRBJ2-7; abundance: -; CDR3aa: CASSLRRNEQYF; CDR3nt: TGCGCCAGCAGCTTGCGCAGGAACGAGCAGTACTTC
v_gene: TRBV5-1; d_gene: TRBD1; j_gene: TRBJ1-1; abundance: once; CDR3aa: CASSLGGQGRTEAFF; CDR3nt: TGCGCCAGCAGCTTGGGAGGACAGGGACGCACTGAAGCTTTCTTT
v_gene: TRBV18; d_gene: -; j_gene: TRBJ1-2; abundance: -; CDR3aa: CASSPGGTGGYGYTF; CDR3nt: TGTGCCAGCTCACCGGGGGGGACCGGCGGCTATGGCTACACCTTC
v_gene: TRBV4-1; d_gene: -; j_gene: TRBJ1-5; abundance: once; CDR3aa: CASSRNEGDQPQHF; CDR3nt: TGCGCCAGCAGCCGAAATGAAGGGGATCAGCCCCAGCATTTT
v_gene: TRBV6-5; d_gene: TRBD1; j_gene: TRBJ2-7; abundance: -; CDR3aa: CASTTRGDRGPEQYF; CDR3nt: TGTGCCAGCACCACCAGGGGGGACAGGGGGCCCGAGCAGTACTTC
v_gene: TRBV7-6; d_gene: -; j_gene: TRBJ2-5; abundance: -; CDR3aa: CASSLAQGVSGETQYF; CDR3nt: TGTGCCAGCAGCTTAGCGCAAGGGGTCTCGGGAGAGACCCAGTACTTC
v_gene: TRBV27; d_gene: -; j_gene: TRBJ2-5; abundance: -; CDR3aa: CASKLMGLKSTQYF; CDR3nt: TGTGCCAGCAAGCTAATGGGGCTCAAGAGTACCCAGTACTTC
v_gene: TRBV9; d_gene: TRBD1; j_gene: TRBJ2-7; abundance: -; CDR3aa: CASSADRGGAYEQYF; CDR3nt: TGTGCCAGCAGCGCAGACAGGGGGGGAGCCTACGAGCAGTACTTC
v_gene: TRBV19; d_gene: TRBD1; j_gene: TRBJ1-2; abundance: -; CDR3aa: CASTQNADRAGYTF; CDR3nt: TGTGCCAGTACCCAAAACGCAGACAGGGCAGGCTACACCTTC
v_gene: TRBV6-2/TRBV6-3; d_gene: TRBD1; j_gene: TRBJ2-2; abundance: few; CDR3aa: CASSFGTDNTGELFF; CDR3nt: TGTGCCAGCAGTTTCGGGACAGACAACACCGGGGAGCTGTTTTTT
v_gene: TRBV30; d_gene: -; j_gene: TRBJ1-2; abundance: -; CDR3aa: CAWSGAFDDGYTF; CDR3nt: TGTGCCTGGAGTGGGGCCTTCGACGATGGCTACACCTTC
v_gene: TRBV12-3/TRBV12-4; d_gene: -; j_gene: TRBJ1-5; abundance: once; CDR3aa: CASSQGDNQPQHF; CDR3nt: TGTGCCAGCAGTCAGGGTGACAATCAGCCCCAGCATTTT
v_gene: TRBV28; d_gene: TRBD2; j_gene: TRBJ2-5; abundance: few; CDR3aa: CASSLRLAGQETQYF; CDR3nt: TGTGCCAGCAGTTTGCGGCTAGCGGGGCAAGAGACCCAGTACTTC